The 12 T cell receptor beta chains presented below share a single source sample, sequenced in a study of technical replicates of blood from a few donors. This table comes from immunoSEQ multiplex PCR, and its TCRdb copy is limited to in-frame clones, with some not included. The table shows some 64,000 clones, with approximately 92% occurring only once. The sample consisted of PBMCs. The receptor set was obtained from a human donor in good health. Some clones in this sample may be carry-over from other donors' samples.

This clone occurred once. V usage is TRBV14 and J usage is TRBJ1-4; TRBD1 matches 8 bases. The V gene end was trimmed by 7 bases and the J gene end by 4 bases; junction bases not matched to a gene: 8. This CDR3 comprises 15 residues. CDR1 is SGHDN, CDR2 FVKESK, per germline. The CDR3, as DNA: TGTGCCAGCAACAGGGGGATGAGAGATAATGAAAAACTGTTTTTT. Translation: CASNRGMRDNEKLFF. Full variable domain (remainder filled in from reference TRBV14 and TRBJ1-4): EAGVTQFPSHSVIEKGQTVTLRCDPISGHDNLYWYRRVMGKEIKFLLHFVKESKQDESGMPNNRFLAERTGGTYSTLKVQPAELEDSGVYFCASNRGMRDNEKLFFGSGTQLSVL.

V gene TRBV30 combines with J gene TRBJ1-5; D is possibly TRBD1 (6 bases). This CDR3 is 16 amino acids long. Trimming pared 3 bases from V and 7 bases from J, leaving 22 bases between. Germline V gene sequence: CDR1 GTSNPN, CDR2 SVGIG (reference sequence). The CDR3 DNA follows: TGTGCCTGGAGCCTAGGGGGGGCGTTTTTACGGCAGCCCCAGCATTTT. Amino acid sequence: CAWSLGGAFLRQPQHF.

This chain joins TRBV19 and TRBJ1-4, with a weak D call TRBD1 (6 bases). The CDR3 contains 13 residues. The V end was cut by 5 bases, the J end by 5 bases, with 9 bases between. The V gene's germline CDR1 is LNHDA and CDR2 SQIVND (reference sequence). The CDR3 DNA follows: TGTGCCAGTAGTCAGGGGACCAATGAAAAACTGTTTTTT. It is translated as CASSQGTNEKLFF.

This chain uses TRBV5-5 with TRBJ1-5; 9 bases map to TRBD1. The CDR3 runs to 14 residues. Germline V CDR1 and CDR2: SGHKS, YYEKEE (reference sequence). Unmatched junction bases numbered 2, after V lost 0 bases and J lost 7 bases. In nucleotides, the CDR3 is TGTGCCAGCAGCTTGGGACAGGGGGACCAGCCCCAGCATTTT. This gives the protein CASSLGQGDQPQHF.

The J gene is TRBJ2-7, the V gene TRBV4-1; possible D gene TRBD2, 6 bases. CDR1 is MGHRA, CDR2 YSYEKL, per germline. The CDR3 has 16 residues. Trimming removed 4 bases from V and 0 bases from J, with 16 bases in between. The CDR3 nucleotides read TGCGCCAGCAGCCCAGCTTGGGGGGAAAGCTCCTACGAGCAGTACTTC. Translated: CASSPAWGESSYEQYF.

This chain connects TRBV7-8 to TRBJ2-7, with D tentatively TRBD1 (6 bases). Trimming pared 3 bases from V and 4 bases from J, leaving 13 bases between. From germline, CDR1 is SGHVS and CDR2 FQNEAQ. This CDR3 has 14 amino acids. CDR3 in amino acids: CASSLSTGGYEQYF. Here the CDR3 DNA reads TGTGCCAGCAGCTTGTCGACAGGTGGATACGAGCAGTACTTC. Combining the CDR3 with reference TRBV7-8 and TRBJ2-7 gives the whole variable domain GAGVSQSPRYKVAKRGQDVALRCDPISGHVSLFWYQQALGQGPEFLTYFQNEAQLDKSGLPSDRFFAERPEGSVSTLKIQRTQQEDSAVYLCASSLSTGGYEQYFGPGTRLTVT.

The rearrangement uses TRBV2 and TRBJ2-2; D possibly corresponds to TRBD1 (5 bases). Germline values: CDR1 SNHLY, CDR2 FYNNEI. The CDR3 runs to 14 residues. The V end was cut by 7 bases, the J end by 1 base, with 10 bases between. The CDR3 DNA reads TGTGCCAGCAAACCCACAGGGAACACCGGGGAGCTGTTTTTT. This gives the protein CASKPTGNTGELFF.

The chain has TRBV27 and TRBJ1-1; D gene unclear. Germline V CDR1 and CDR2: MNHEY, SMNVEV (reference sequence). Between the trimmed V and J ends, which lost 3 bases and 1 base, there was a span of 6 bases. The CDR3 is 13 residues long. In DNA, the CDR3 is TGTGCCAGCAGTTTGTGGCCGAACACTGAAGCTTTCTTT. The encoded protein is CASSLWPNTEAFF.

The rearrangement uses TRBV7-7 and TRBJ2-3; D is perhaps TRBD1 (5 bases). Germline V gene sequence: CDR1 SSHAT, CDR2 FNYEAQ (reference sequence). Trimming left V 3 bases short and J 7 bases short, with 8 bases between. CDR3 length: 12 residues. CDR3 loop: CASSFGAHTQYF. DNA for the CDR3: TGTGCCAGCAGCTTTGGGGCCCATACGCAGTATTTT.

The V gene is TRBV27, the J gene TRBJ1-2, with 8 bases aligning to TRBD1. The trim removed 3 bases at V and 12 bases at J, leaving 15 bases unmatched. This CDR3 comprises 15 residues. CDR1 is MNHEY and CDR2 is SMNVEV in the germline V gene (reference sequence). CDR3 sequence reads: CASSFFPNRGQGHTF. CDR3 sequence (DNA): TGTGCCAGCAGTTTTTTCCCCAATCGCGGACAGGGACACACCTTC.

CDR3 DNA: TGTGCCAGCAGCTCGACAGGGACTAACTATGGCTACACCTTC. Translated: CASSSTGTNYGYTF. V usage is TRBV5-4 and J usage is TRBJ1-2, with 7 bases matching TRBD1. Germline V gene data show CDR1 as SGHNT and CDR2 as YYREEE (reference sequence). CDR3 size: 14 residues. The trim removed 3 bases at V and 0 bases at J, leaving 2 bases unmatched.

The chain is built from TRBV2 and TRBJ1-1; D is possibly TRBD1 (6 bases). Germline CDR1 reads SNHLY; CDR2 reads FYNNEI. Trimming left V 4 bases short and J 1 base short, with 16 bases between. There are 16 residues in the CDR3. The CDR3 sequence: CASSALNVGGNTEAFF. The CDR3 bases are TGTGCCAGCAGTGCTTTAAATGTAGGGGGGAACACTGAAGCTTTCTTT.